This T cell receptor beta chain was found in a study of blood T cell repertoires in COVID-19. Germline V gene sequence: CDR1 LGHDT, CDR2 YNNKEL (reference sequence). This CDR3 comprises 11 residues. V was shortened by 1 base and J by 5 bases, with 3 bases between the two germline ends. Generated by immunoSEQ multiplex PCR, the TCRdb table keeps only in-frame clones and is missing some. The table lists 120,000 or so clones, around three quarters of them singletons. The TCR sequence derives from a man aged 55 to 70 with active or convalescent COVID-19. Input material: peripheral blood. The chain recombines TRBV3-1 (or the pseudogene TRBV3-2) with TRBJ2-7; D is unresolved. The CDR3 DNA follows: TGTGCCAGCAGCCAAGTAGACGAGCAGTACTTC. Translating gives CASSQVDEQYF.